One sample yielded the 31 T cell receptor beta chains listed below, sequenced in a study of T-cell memory formation after mild COVID-19. TCRdb recomputed calls from the 5' RACE reads with MiXCR, one row per CDR3 protein. The sample has about 400,000 distinct CDR3 sequences; around 24% are singletons. Sequenced sample: PBMCs or a T cell subset sorted from them (not recorded which). These receptors were obtained from an adult woman who had mild COVID-19 (a few samples of this study predate the infection). Cell type and time point are not known.

The V gene is TRBV6-6, the J gene TRBJ2-7; D is perhaps TRBD1 (8 bases). Trimming shortened V by 5 bases and J by 5 bases, and 19 bases separated the two germline ends. This CDR3 region has 15 residues. Germline V gene lookup returns CDR1 MNHNY and CDR2 SVGAGI (reference sequence). The CDR3 DNA follows: TGTGCCAGCAGTACCGTACAGGGGGGGTCGGACGAGCAGTACTTC. The encoded protein is CASSTVQGGSDEQYF.

V usage is TRBV12-1 and J usage is TRBJ2-7; the DNA was not compared with TRBD2, the D call given in the table. TRBV12-1 is a pseudogene segment. The CDR3 runs to 16 residues. This chain's CDR3 is CASSPPFGTRYYEQYF. In DNA, the CDR3 is TGTGCCAGCAGCCCTCCTTTCGGGACTAGATACTACGAGCAGTACTTC.

This clonotype was detected ten times or more. This chain joins TRBV7-8 and TRBJ2-3, with 16 bases identical to TRBD2. Germline V gene sequence: CDR1 SGHVS, CDR2 FQNEAQ. The ends lost 4 bases at V and 6 bases at J; junction bases unmatched: 7. The CDR3 runs 17 residues. The CDR3 DNA sequence: TGTGCCAGCAGCTGGACCGGGACTAGCGGGAGGGGGGATACGCAGTATTTT. It encodes CASSWTGTSGRGDTQYF.

The genes are TRBV11-2 and TRBJ2-5; D remains unclear. The CDR3 loop spans 15 amino acids. The germline V gene has CDR1 SGHAT and CDR2 FQNNGV. Trimming removed 3 bases at V and 2 bases at J, with 13 bases between. The DNA of the CDR3 is TGTGCCAGCAGCTTCCGTGGCAGCCTACAAGAGACCCAGTACTTC. This translates into CASSFRGSLQETQYF.

This sequence joins TRBV5-1 and TRBJ1-1; 12 bases agree with TRBD1. The CDR3 is 15 amino acids. Germline trimming cut 3 bases from V and 3 bases from J; bases unmatched to any gene: 3. CDR1 is SGHRS, CDR2 YFSETQ, per germline. Here the CDR3 DNA reads TGCGCCAGCAGCTCCGGGACAGGGGGCTACACTGAAGCTTTCTTT. It translates to CASSSGTGGYTEAFF.

This clonotype was counted between two and nine times. V usage is TRBV12-3 or TRBV12-4 and J usage is TRBJ2-5, with TRBD2 matching 7 bases. J was trimmed by 2 bases and V by 5 bases; bases with no gene match: 8. The CDR3 extends over 15 amino acids. CDR3 in DNA: TGTGCCAGCAGTCCCTATCGGACTAGTCAAGAGACCCAGTACTTC. It yields the protein CASSPYRTSQETQYF.

The rearrangement joins TRBV3-1 to TRBJ1-1, with D hard to call. V was shortened by 5 bases and J by 5 bases, with 15 bases between the two germline ends. CDR1 is LGHDT, CDR2 YNNKEL, per germline (reference sequence). There are 14 residues in the CDR3. CDR3 sequence: CASSKIQGRTEAFF. Here the CDR3 DNA reads TGTGCCAGCAGCAAAATCCAAGGGAGGACTGAAGCTTTCTTT.

This clonotype was found a few times. The chain combines TRBV24-1 with TRBJ1-1; D gene uncertain. The CDR3 extends over 13 amino acids. Per germline, CDR1 KGHDR and CDR2 SFDVKD. Trimming pared 4 bases from V and 9 bases from J, leaving 14 bases between. CDR3 nucleotides: TGTGCCACCAGTGAAGGCCCGGACCCCCAAGCTTTCTTT. Residues: CATSEGPDPQAFF.

Only a few counts were recorded for this clonotype. The CDR3 region has the DNA TGTGCCAGCAGCCACGACAGGGGGCATGAAAAACTGTTTTTT. As protein: CASSHDRGHEKLFF. This chain uses TRBV7-2 with TRBJ1-4, with TRBD1 matching over 10 bases. This CDR3 comprises 14 residues. The V gene's germline CDR1 is SGHTA and CDR2 FQGNSA. V gave up 5 bases and J gave up 6 bases; unmatched junction bases: 3.

The V and J genes are TRBV9 and TRBJ2-3; possible D gene TRBD1, 9 bases. Trimming left V 3 bases short and J 3 bases short, with 17 bases between. The CDR3 is made up of 16 amino acids. The germline V gene has CDR1 SGDLS and CDR2 YYNGEE. CDR3 amino acids: CASSAAGGQGTDTQYF. DNA for the CDR3: TGTGCCAGCAGCGCCGCGGGGGGACAGGGAACAGATACGCAGTATTTT.

In its sample, this clonotype was seen many times. The genes are TRBV6-2 or TRBV6-3 and TRBJ2-2; 8 bases match TRBD2. Unmatched junction bases numbered 11, after V lost 5 bases and J lost 3 bases. CDR3 length: 17 amino acids. Germline V gives CDR1 MNHEY, CDR2 SVGEGT. As DNA, the CDR3 is TGTGCCAGCAGTCCCCCTACGGGAGGGCCTTACACCGGGGAGCTGTTTTTT. This translates into CASSPPTGGPYTGELFF.

This clonotype occurred a few times. CDR3 loop: CSAERDFLNQETQYF. The CDR3 DNA reads as TGCAGTGCTGAGAGGGACTTCCTCAACCAAGAGACCCAGTACTTC. The V gene is TRBV20-1, the J gene TRBJ2-5; D perhaps matches TRBD2 (6 bases). Trimming stripped 5 bases from V and 0 bases from J, with 16 bases between. Germline V lookup: CDR1 DFQATT, CDR2 SNEGSKA (reference sequence). This CDR3 comprises 15 residues.

This clonotype was observed a single time. CDR3 protein: CATSGTNYGDTQYF. CDR3 in DNA: TGTGCCACCAGTGGGACCAATTATGGAGATACGCAGTATTTT. The V call is TRBV24-1, the J call TRBJ2-3; D not certain. CDR3 size: 14 residues. CDR1 is KGHDR, CDR2 SFDVKD, per germline. Trimming removed 5 bases at V and 5 bases at J, with 13 bases between.

This clonotype was counted a few times. V and J are TRBV19 and TRBJ2-5; 12 nucleotides match TRBD1. This CDR3 is built from 13 residues. The junction had 2 bases not matched to a gene; V was cut back by 5 bases and J by 7 bases. Germline V gene lookup returns CDR1 LNHDA and CDR2 SQIVND (reference sequence). The CDR3 nucleotides are TGTGCCAGTAGTGGGACAGGGGGCCGGACCCAGTACTTC. This sequence encodes CASSGTGGRTQYF. Together with reference TRBV19 and TRBJ2-5, the CDR3 gives the full variable domain: DGGITQSPKYLFRKEGQNVTLSCEQNLNHDAMYWYRQDPGQGLRLIYYSQIVNDFQKGDIAEGYSVSREKKESFPLTVTSAQKNPTAFYLCASSGTGGRTQYFGPGTRLLVL.

The table lists this clonotype with a few counts. This rearrangement joins TRBV29-1 to TRBJ2-1, with 9 bases fitting TRBD2. The trim removed 7 bases at V and 3 bases at J, leaving 10 bases unmatched. The CDR3 is 15 amino acids. Germline V CDR1 and CDR2: SQVTM, ANQGSEA. The CDR3 sequence is CSAFGSGRHYNEQFF. The DNA for the CDR3 is TGCAGCGCGTTCGGCAGCGGGAGGCACTACAATGAGCAGTTCTTC.

This clonotype was observed a few times. The rearrangement uses TRBV6-5 and TRBJ2-7, with D possibly TRBD2 on 5 matching bases. There are 11 residues in the CDR3. Looked up from germline, CDR1 is MNHEY and CDR2 is SVGAGI. V was cut by 2 bases and J by 6 bases, with 5 bases left in between. The CDR3 DNA reads TGTGCCAGCAGTTACCGGGGCGAGCAGTACTTC. It is translated as CASSYRGEQYF.

This CDR3 reads CASSRIGTTSTDTQYF. DNA for the CDR3: TGTGCCAGCAGCCGTATCGGCACCACTAGCACAGATACGCAGTATTTT. The rearrangement links TRBV7-2 to TRBJ2-3; no definite D call. With 5 bases removed from V and 0 bases from J, the gap between germline ends came to 15 bases. The length of the CDR3 is 16 residues. CDR1 and CDR2 (germline): SGHTA, FQGNSA.

The V call is TRBV18, the J call TRBJ2-2; D gene uncertain. The CDR3 consists of 13 residues. Germline CDR1 KGHSH, CDR2 LQKENI. Trimming removed 3 bases at V and 7 bases at J, with 9 bases between. The CDR3 reads CASSPPVIGELFF. In DNA, the CDR3 is TGTGCCAGCTCACCCCCTGTAATCGGGGAGCTGTTTTTT.

This clonotype was seen ten or more times. The CDR3 nucleotides are TGCGCCAGCAGCTTGGTGCGGCAGGGGATAGGCGAGACCCAGTACTTC. Its translation: CASSLVRQGIGETQYF. V is TRBV5-1 and J is TRBJ2-5; possible D gene TRBD1, 6 bases. The V end was cut by 0 bases, the J end by 5 bases, with 17 bases between. The CDR3 spans 16 residues. Germline CDR1 SGHRS, CDR2 YFSETQ.

This chain links TRBV7-9 with TRBJ1-4; tentatively, D is TRBD1 (6 bases). The CDR3 spans 15 residues. Germline V lookup: CDR1 SEHNR, CDR2 FQNEAQ (reference sequence). The V and J ends lost 5 bases and 8 bases respectively, with 18 bases between them. The CDR3: CASSEEGDLGEKLFF. The CDR3 nucleotides are TGTGCCAGCAGCGAGGAGGGGGATCTGGGGGAAAAACTGTTTTTT.

This clonotype was seen a few times. V is TRBV24-1 and J is TRBJ2-1, with 7 positions matching TRBD2. This CDR3 has 13 residues. Germline V gene data show CDR1 as KGHDR and CDR2 as SFDVKD. The ends lost 2 bases at V and 9 bases at J; junction bases unmatched: 3. The CDR3, as DNA: TGTGCCACCAGTGATTCTAGCGGTCCTGAGCAGTTCTTC. Its translation: CATSDSSGPEQFF.

This clonotype was counted only a few times. This chain links TRBV5-6 with TRBJ2-5; D uncertain. Germline V gene sequence: CDR1 SGHDT, CDR2 YYEEEE. This CDR3 is 14 amino acids long. Trimming stripped 2 bases from V and 2 bases from J, with 10 bases between. For the CDR3, the DNA is TGTGCCAGCAGCTTCCGCGGCAGTCAAGAGACCCAGTACTTC. Translating gives CASSFRGSQETQYF.

The genes are TRBV14 and TRBJ1-1, with a tentative D call TRBD1 (6 bases). The CDR3 is 13 amino acids. Trimming took 1 base from V and 10 from J, leaving 13 bases between them. Germline values: CDR1 SGHDN, CDR2 FVKESK. CDR3 sequence reads: CASSQAAGVAAFF. The CDR3 DNA reads TGTGCCAGCAGCCAAGCGGCAGGGGTAGCAGCTTTCTTT.

In this sample, this clonotype turned up a few times. This sequence joins TRBV15 and TRBJ1-5; the D is unclear. This CDR3 contains 13 residues. Per the germline V gene, CDR1 is LNHNV and CDR2 is YYDKDF (reference sequence). V lost 0 bases and J lost 5, with 5 bases in between. As DNA, the CDR3 is TGTGCCACCAGCAGAGATCAGGATCAGCCCCAGCATTTT. Its translation: CATSRDQDQPQHF. The variable domain in full, completed from reference TRBV15 and TRBJ1-5, reads DAMVIQNPRYQVTQFGKPVTLSCSQTLNHNVMYWYQQKSSQAPKLLFHYYDKDFNNEADTPDNFQSRRPNTSFCFLDIRSPGLGDTAMYLCATSRDQDQPQHFGDGTRLSIL.

The V gene is TRBV12-3 or TRBV12-4, the J gene TRBJ2-1; 9 nucleotides line up with TRBD2. The junction had 21 bases not matched to a gene; V was cut back by 6 bases and J by 3 bases. The CDR3 runs 20 residues. The CDR3 DNA reads as TGTGCCAGCAGGCCAGGGGATCTAACTAGCGGGTTCCATCACTACAATGAGCAGTTCTTC. It yields the protein CASRPGDLTSGFHHYNEQFF.

This sequence joins TRBV20-1 and TRBJ2-7; 8 bases match TRBD1. Looked up from germline, CDR1 is DFQATT and CDR2 is SNEGSKA (reference sequence). Trimming removed 1 base from V and 3 bases from J; junction bases left unmatched: 8. This CDR3 has 15 amino acids. DNA for the CDR3: TGCAGTGCTAGAGCACCGGACAGGGACATCTACGAGCAGTACTTC. Encoded protein: CSARAPDRDIYEQYF.

The chain has TRBV5-1 and TRBJ2-7; 9 bases map to TRBD1. This CDR3 contains 14 residues. Germline values: CDR1 SGHRS, CDR2 YFSETQ. After removal of 1 base from V and 4 bases from J, the junction contained 3 bases not matched to a gene. The CDR3 region is CASSLNRGQYEQYF. The CDR3 DNA reads TGCGCCAGCAGCTTGAACAGGGGGCAGTACGAGCAGTACTTC.

Only a few counts were recorded for this clonotype. The chain employs TRBV6-1 and TRBJ2-1, with D unclear. Per germline, CDR1 MNHNS and CDR2 SASEGT. V was shortened by 2 bases and J by 0 bases, with 8 bases between the two germline ends. This CDR3 has 15 residues. CDR3 in DNA: TGTGCCAGCAGTGAACCGGTTGGCTCCTACAATGAGCAGTTCTTC. This sequence encodes CASSEPVGSYNEQFF.

The chain is built from TRBV10-3 and TRBJ2-7, with TRBD1 matching 8 bases. The CDR3 is made up of 15 amino acids. The germline V gene has CDR1 ENHRY and CDR2 SYGVKD. V dropped 2 bases and J dropped 2; count of bases not matched to a gene: 5. The CDR3 nucleotides are TGTGCCATCAGTGAGGCGGGACAGGAAGCCTACGAGCAGTACTTC. Translating it yields CAISEAGQEAYEQYF.

This clonotype was detected only a few times. The V call is TRBV7-2, the J call TRBJ1-1; the D gene is possibly TRBD1 (6 bases). Trimming pared 4 bases from V and 1 base from J, leaving 16 bases between. The CDR3 is 16 residues long. Germline-derived CDR1 and CDR2 are SGHTA and FQGNSA. This CDR3 reads CASSSRGGTWNTEAFF. CDR3 DNA: TGTGCCAGCAGCTCTAGGGGGGGCACGTGGAACACTGAAGCTTTCTTT.

There are a few counts of this clonotype. The chain combines TRBV7-2 with TRBJ2-7, with D possibly called TRBD1 or TRBD2 (6 bases each). Looked up from germline, CDR1 is SGHTA and CDR2 is FQGNSA. With 0 bases removed from V and 5 bases from J, the gap between germline ends came to 11 bases. The CDR3 extends over 14 amino acids. The CDR3 DNA reads TGTGCCAGCAGCTTAGCCGGGGGCTATCACGAGCAGTACTTC. This codes for CASSLAGGYHEQYF.